Listed below are T cell receptor beta chains from one sample, sequenced in a study of long-term antiretroviral therapy in people with HIV. Assay: immunoSEQ multiplex PCR; the TCRdb copy retains only in-frame clones and omits some. Found here are more than 35,000 clones, approximately 86% of them singletons; the top ten hold almost 4%. The sequencing used unsorted PBMCs, collected just before starting antiretroviral therapy. All receptors come from a woman aged 18-30 years with HIV. Each CDR3 is given with its conserved first and last residue. D genes are given only for firm matches. Size is omitted from some rows. Given values are once, few, many or a class for expanded clones.

clone_size,d_call,j_call,v_call,cdr3_nt,cdr3_aa
once,-,TRBJ2-7,TRBV27,TGTGCCAGCAGTTTTAGTCGGGTTGGCGAGCAGTACTTC,CASSFSRVGEQYF
-,TRBD1,TRBJ2-2,TRBV4-2,TGTGCCAGCAGCCAAGATTTCAGGGGGCGAACCGGGGAGCTGTTTTTT,CASSQDFRGRTGELFF
once,TRBD2,TRBJ2-7,TRBV28,TGTGCCAGCAGAGCCAGCGGGAGGGAAGTCGAGCAGTACTTC,CASRASGREVEQYF
medium-sized,-,TRBJ2-6,TRBV7-8,TGTGCCGCGGAGGGCACTGGGGCCAACGTCCTGACTTTC,CAAEGTGANVLTF
-,TRBD1,TRBJ1-5,TRBV5-6,TGTGCCAGCAGCCGCGGGACAGGTAATAGCAATCAGCCCCAGCATTTT,CASSRGTGNSNQPQHF
-,TRBD1,TRBJ2-4,TRBV6-6,TGTGCCAGCAGTTACTCGAGGATGACAGGGCTAGACATTCAGTACTTC,CASSYSRMTGLDIQYF
few,TRBD1,TRBJ1-1,TRBV27,TGTGCCAGCAGTTTAACCCCAGGGGGTCGGACTGAAGCTTTCTTT,CASSLTPGGRTEAFF
once,-,TRBJ2-7,TRBV5-4,TGTGCCAGCAGCTTGCAGGGGTCCATTTTGGAGCAGTACTTC,CASSLQGSILEQYF
-,-,TRBJ1-4,TRBV10-3,TGTGCCATCAGTGAGGCAGGGGCCTTTAATGAAAAACTGTTTTTT,CAISEAGAFNEKLFF
-,TRBD1,TRBJ1-5,TRBV6-5,TGTGCCAGCAGTTATGACAGGGCGAATCAGCCCCAGCATTTT,CASSYDRANQPQHF
-,-,TRBJ2-7,TRBV5-6,TGTGCCAGCAGCTTATTCTCCTACGAGCAGTACTTC,CASSLFSYEQYF
-,-,TRBJ1-1,TRBV4-1,TGCGCCAGCAGCCAGGCGGGGGGCGCGGATACTGAAGCTTTCTTT,CASSQAGGADTEAFF
-,-,TRBJ1-1,TRBV7-3,TGTGCCAGCAGCTTCGGCCGTGGGAACACTGAAGCTTTCTTT,CASSFGRGNTEAFF
-,TRBD1,TRBJ2-7,TRBV6-5,TGTGCCAGCAGTTCCGTCAGGGGACAGAAGAGGGTAGAGCAGTACTTC,CASSSVRGQKRVEQYF
-,TRBD2,TRBJ2-1,TRBV11-2,TGTGCCAGCAGCCCCGGGACTAGCGGGTTGCGAAGCTCCTACAATGAGCAGTTCTTC,CASSPGTSGLRSSYNEQFF
-,TRBD1,TRBJ2-5,TRBV18,TGTGCCAGCTCACCACCGAGTCAGGGGGCTCAAGAGACCCAGTACTTC,CASSPPSQGAQETQYF
-,TRBD1,TRBJ1-4,TRBV9,TGTGCCAGCAGCGCTCAGGGGGCCGGGGTTATAGCTAATGAAAAACTGTTTTTT,CASSAQGAGVIANEKLFF
-,-,TRBJ2-1,TRBV5-1,TGCGCCAGCAGCTTGGGGCGGAGACCGAGTTCCTACAATGAGCAGTTCTTC,CASSLGRRPSSYNEQFF
-,-,TRBJ2-1,TRBV7-8,TGTGCCAGCAGTTTCCAGGGGAGGGGGTCTTACAATGAGCAGTTCTTC,CASSFQGRGSYNEQFF
-,TRBD1,TRBJ1-5,TRBV25-1,TGTGCCAGCAGTGGGGGACAGGGATATAGCAATCAGCCCCAGCATTTT,CASSGGQGYSNQPQHF
few,-,TRBJ1-3,TRBV7-2,TGTGCCAGCAGCTCCGGGTACTCTGGAAACACCATATATTTT,CASSSGYSGNTIYF
-,-,TRBJ1-4,TRBV9,TGTGCCAGCAGCGAGTTTGACAGTAGGGAAAAACTGTTTTTT,CASSEFDSREKLFF
once,-,TRBJ1-1,TRBV28,TGTGCCAGCAGTTTACACAGGGTGGACACTGAAGCTTTCTTT,CASSLHRVDTEAFF
-,TRBD1,TRBJ1-3,TRBV7-8,TGTGCCAGCACTACCGGACAGGGTCTAGGAAACACCATATATTTT,CASTTGQGLGNTIYF
-,-,TRBJ1-2,TRBV6-4,TGTGCCAGCAGTGACCCGAAAAGACGAGGGTACGGCTATGGCTACACCTTC,CASSDPKRRGYGYGYTF
once,-,TRBJ1-5,TRBV4-3,TGCGCCAGCAGCCAAGCCTTGGGTGGAAGCAATCAGCCCCAGCATTTT,CASSQALGGSNQPQHF
-,-,TRBJ1-1,TRBV27,TGTGCCAGCAGTCCCCGCCGGGGAGTCACTGAAGCTTTCTTT,CASSPRRGVTEAFF
medium-sized,-,TRBJ1-2,TRBV7-6,TGTGCCAGCAGTCGGGGGGAGTACTATGGCTACACCTTC,CASSRGEYYGYTF
once,-,TRBJ1-5,TRBV15,TGTGCCACCAGCAGTAGGGGTAGCAATCAGCCCCAGCATTTT,CATSSRGSNQPQHF
once,-,TRBJ1-1,TRBV5-1,TGCGCCAGCAGCTTGGGGGGCCCTGGGGCTGAAGCTTTCTTT,CASSLGGPGAEAFF
-,-,TRBJ2-1,TRBV7-9,TGTGCCAGCAACCGAGCGCGGACTGAAGGCAACAATGAGCAGTTCTTC,CASNRARTEGNNEQFF
-,-,TRBJ2-5,TRBV4-1,TGCGCCAGCAGCCAAGATAGGGGCCCCCAGGAGGGGGAGACCCAGTACTTC,CASSQDRGPQEGETQYF
-,-,TRBJ2-2,TRBV2,TGTGCCAGCAGGACAAACCAGGCCGGGGAGCTGTTTTTT,CASRTNQAGELFF
-,TRBD2,TRBJ2-7,TRBV9,TGTGCCAGCAGCCCTTCTAGCGGTCCCTCCTACGAGCAGTACTTC,CASSPSSGPSYEQYF
-,TRBD1,TRBJ1-2,TRBV18,TGTGCCAGCTCACCGGGACAGGGAGGAGGCTATGGCTACACCTTC,CASSPGQGGGYGYTF
-,-,TRBJ1-1,TRBV6-5,TGTGCCAGCAGGACAGGACAGAACACTGAAGCTTTCTTT,CASRTGQNTEAFF
few,-,TRBJ2-5,TRBV11-2,TGTGCCAGCAGCCTAAGAGAGGGGTGGGAGACCCAGTACTTC,CASSLREGWETQYF
-,TRBD1,TRBJ2-5,TRBV15,TGTGCCACCAGCGGGGGACAGCAAGAGACCCAGTACTTC,CATSGGQQETQYF
-,TRBD1,TRBJ1-2,TRBV4-1,TGCGCCAGCAGCCAAGATCCCGGGACAGCTATCTATGGCTACACCTTC,CASSQDPGTAIYGYTF
-,-,TRBJ2-5,TRBV7-2,TGTGCCAGCAGCTTAGCGGAGCGTCAGGGGACCCAGTACTTC,CASSLAERQGTQYF
-,-,TRBJ2-7,TRBV4-3,TGCGCCAGCAGCCCGGCGGCATCCTCCTCCTACGAGCAGTACTTC,CASSPAASSSYEQYF
few,TRBD2,TRBJ2-1,TRBV9,TGTGCCAGCAGCGCCGGGACTAGCGGCCTCTCTCCTAATGAGCAGTTCTTC,CASSAGTSGLSPNEQFF
-,TRBD1,TRBJ2-7,TRBV7-2,TGTGCCAGCAGCTTGGAAGGGGGCCCCTACGAGCAGTACTTC,CASSLEGGPYEQYF
once,-,TRBJ1-2,TRBV7-9,TGTGCCAGCAGCTTAAAACCTGGCTACACCTTC,CASSLKPGYTF
-,-,TRBJ2-7,TRBV2,TGTGCCAGCACCTACGAGCAGTACTTC,CASTYEQYF
-,TRBD1,TRBJ1-2,TRBV5-6,TGTGCCAGCAGCACTACCGGACAGGGGGCGGTCTATGGCTACACCTTC,CASSTTGQGAVYGYTF
-,TRBD2,TRBJ2-3,TRBV28,TGTGCCAGCAGGCCGCAGGGAGGGAGCACAGATACGCAGTATTTT,CASRPQGGSTDTQYF
once,TRBD2,TRBJ2-1,TRBV19,TGTGCCAGTAGTCGCGGGAGGGGCCCCCTCAATGAGCAGTTCTTC,CASSRGRGPLNEQFF
-,TRBD1,TRBJ2-5,TRBV5-1,TGCGCCAGCAGCTTCTCTGCCCCGGGACAGGGATCATGGAAGACCCAGTACTTC,CASSFSAPGQGSWKTQYF
-,-,TRBJ1-5,TRBV29-1,TGCAGCGTCAGGGCTCCGGGACCCAATCAGCCCCAGCATTTT,CSVRAPGPNQPQHF
-,TRBD1,TRBJ2-1,TRBV28,TGTGCCAGCACAGGGGGCTTTCGCTACAATGAGCAGTTCTTC,CASTGGFRYNEQFF
-,-,TRBJ1-4,TRBV5-5,TGTGCCAGCAGCTTTTCGACAGCAACTAATGAAAAACTGTTTTTT,CASSFSTATNEKLFF
few,-,TRBJ2-7,TRBV4-3,TGCGCCAGCAGCCTGAGTGTCACTACCCACTACGAGCAGTACTTC,CASSLSVTTHYEQYF